This T cell receptor beta chain was obtained from a study of vaccination and CD4 T cells after COVID-19. The study, taken as a whole, reports: Median SARS-CoV-2-reactive clonotypes rose from approximately 21 to 38, not significantly.

Sample treatment: roughly 11-day PBMC culture with coronavirus spike peptide pools or control peptides (ViraFEST assay). Regarding this clonotype: Its antigen is currently unknown.

Once obtained from cultured CD4+ T cells, the DNA was sequenced using the Oncomine TCR Beta short-read assay. TCRdb recomputed calls from the PCR reads with MiXCR, one row per CDR3 protein. The table lists just under 9,000 distinct CDR3 sequences, 50% to 60% of them singletons. The germline V and J ends were trimmed by 5 bases and 9 bases, with 17 bases remaining between them. Germline V gene sequence: CDR1 DFQATT, CDR2 SNEGSKA (reference sequence). The CDR3 loop spans 13 amino acids. The receptor was derived from a human donor who had recovered from COVID-19. This chain uses TRBV20-1 with TRBJ2-1; possibly TRBD2 for D (6 bases). Sequenced material: CD4+ T cells from blood, cultured in vitro. CDR3 sequence reads: CSARAGSVGEQFF. CDR3 DNA: TGCAGTGCTCGTGCGGGGAGTGTTGGTGAGCAGTTCTTC.